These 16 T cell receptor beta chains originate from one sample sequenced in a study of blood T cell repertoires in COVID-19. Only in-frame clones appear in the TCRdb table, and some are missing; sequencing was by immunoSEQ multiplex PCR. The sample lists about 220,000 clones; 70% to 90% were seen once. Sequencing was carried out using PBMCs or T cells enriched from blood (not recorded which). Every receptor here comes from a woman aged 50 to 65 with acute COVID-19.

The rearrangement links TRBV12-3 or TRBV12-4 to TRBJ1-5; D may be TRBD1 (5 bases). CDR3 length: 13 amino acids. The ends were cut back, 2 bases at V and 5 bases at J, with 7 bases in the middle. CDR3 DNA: TGTGCCAGCAGTTTAAGCAGGGATCAGCCCCAGCATTTT. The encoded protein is CASSLSRDQPQHF.

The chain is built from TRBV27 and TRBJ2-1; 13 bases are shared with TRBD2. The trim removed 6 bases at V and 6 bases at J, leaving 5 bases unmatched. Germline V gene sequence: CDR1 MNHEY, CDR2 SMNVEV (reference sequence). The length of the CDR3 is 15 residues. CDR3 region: CASSPGLAGINEQFF. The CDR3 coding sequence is TGTGCCAGCAGCCCGGGACTAGCGGGGATCAATGAGCAGTTCTTC.

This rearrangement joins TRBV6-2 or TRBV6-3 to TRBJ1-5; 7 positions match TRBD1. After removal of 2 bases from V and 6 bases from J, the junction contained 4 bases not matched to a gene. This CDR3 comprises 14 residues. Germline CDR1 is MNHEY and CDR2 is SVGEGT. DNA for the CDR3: TGTGCCAGCAGTTACAGACAGGGAGTTCAGCCCCAGCATTTT. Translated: CASSYRQGVQPQHF.

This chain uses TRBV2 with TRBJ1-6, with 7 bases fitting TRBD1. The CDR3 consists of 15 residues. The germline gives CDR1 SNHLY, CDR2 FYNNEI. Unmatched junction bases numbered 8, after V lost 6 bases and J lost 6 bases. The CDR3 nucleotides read TGTGCCAGCAGCCCAAGACGACAGGGTAATTCACCCCTCCACTTT. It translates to CASSPRRQGNSPLHF. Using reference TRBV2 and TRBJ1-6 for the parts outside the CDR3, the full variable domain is EPEVTQTPSHQVTQMGQEVILRCVPISNHLYFYWYRQILGQKVEFLVSFYNNEISEKSEIFDDQFSVERPDGSNFTLKIRSTKLEDSAMYFCASSPRRQGNSPLHFGNGTRLTVT.

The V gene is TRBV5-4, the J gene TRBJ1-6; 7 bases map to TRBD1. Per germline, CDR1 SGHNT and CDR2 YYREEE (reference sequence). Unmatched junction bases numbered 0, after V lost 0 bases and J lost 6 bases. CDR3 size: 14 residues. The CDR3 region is CASSLDRGNSPLHF. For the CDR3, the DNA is TGTGCCAGCAGCTTGGACAGGGGTAATTCACCCCTCCACTTT.

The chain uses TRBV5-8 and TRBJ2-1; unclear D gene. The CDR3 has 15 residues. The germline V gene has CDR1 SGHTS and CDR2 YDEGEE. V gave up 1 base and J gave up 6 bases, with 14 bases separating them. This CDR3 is CASSLTLLPGNEQFF. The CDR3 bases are TGTGCCAGCAGCTTGACACTTTTACCGGGCAATGAGCAGTTCTTC. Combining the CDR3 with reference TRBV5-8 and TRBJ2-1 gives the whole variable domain EAGVTQSPTHLIKTRGQQATLRCSPISGHTSVYWYQQALGLGLQFLLWYDEGEERNRGNFPPRFSGRQFPNYSSELNVNALELEDSALYLCASSLTLLPGNEQFFGPGTRLTVL.

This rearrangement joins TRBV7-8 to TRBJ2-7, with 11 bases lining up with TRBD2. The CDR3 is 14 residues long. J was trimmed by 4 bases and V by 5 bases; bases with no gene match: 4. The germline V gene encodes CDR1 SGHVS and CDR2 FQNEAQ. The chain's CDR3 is CASSTGLAVYEQYF. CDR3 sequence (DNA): TGTGCCAGCAGCACGGGACTAGCGGTGTACGAGCAGTACTTC.

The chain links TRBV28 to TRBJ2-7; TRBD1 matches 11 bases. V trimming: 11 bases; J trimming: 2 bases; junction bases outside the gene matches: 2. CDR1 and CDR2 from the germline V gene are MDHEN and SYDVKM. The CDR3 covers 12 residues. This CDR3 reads CAAGQGAYEQYF. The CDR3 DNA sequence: TGTGCCGCGGGACAGGGGGCCTACGAGCAGTACTTC.

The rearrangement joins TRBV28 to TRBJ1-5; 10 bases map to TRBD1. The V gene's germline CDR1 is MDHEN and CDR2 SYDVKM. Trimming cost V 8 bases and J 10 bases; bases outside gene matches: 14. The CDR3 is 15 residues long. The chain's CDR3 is CASSTGGTGAGPQHF. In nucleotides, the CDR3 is TGTGCCAGCTCAACCGGTGGGACAGGGGCGGGCCCCCAGCATTTT. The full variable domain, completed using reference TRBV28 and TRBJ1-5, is DVKVTQSSRYLVKRTGEKVFLECVQDMDHENMFWYRQDPGLGLRLIYFSYDVKMKEKGDIPEGYSVSREKKERFSLILESASTNQTSMYLCASSTGGTGAGPQHFGDGTRLSIL.

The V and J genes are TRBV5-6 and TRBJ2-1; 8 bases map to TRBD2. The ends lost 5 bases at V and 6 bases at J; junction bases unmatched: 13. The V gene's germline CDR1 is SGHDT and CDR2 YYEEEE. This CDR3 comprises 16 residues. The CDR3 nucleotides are TGTGCCAGCAGTAGGGTGGCGGGAGGCCCGACCAATGAGCAGTTCTTC. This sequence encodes CASSRVAGGPTNEQFF.

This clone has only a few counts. The CDR3 loop reads CASSDGAGGPSDEQFF. CDR3 DNA: TGTGCCAGCAGTGACGGGGCGGGAGGGCCAAGTGATGAGCAGTTCTTC. The J gene is TRBJ2-1, the V gene TRBV6-4; TRBD2 matches at 9 bases. The CDR3 spans 16 residues. The V gene's germline CDR1 is MRHNA and CDR2 SNTAGT. Trimming removed 2 bases from V and 8 bases from J; junction bases left unmatched: 10.

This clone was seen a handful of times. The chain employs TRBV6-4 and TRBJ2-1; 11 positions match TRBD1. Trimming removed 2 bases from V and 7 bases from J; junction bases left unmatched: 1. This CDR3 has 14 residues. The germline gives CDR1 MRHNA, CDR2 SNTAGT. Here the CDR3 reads CASSDGTGGNEQFF. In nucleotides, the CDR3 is TGTGCCAGCAGTGACGGGACAGGGGGGAATGAGCAGTTCTTC.

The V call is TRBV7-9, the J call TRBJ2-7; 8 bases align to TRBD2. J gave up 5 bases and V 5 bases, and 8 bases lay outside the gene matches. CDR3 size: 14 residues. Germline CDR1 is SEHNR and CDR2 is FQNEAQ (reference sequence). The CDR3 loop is CASSPGTRANEQYF. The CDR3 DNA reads TGTGCCAGCAGCCCCGGGACTAGGGCCAACGAGCAGTACTTC.

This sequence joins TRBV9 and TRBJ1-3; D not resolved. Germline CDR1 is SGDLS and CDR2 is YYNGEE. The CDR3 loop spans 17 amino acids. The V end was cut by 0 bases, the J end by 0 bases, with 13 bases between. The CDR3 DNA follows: TGTGCCAGCAGCGTAGCCCCTGGCAGGTCCTCTGGAAACACCATATATTTT. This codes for CASSVAPGRSSGNTIYF.

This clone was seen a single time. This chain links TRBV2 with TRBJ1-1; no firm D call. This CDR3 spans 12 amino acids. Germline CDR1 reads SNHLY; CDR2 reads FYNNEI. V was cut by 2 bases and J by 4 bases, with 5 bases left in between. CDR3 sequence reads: CASSESGTEAFF. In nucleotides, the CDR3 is TGTGCCAGCAGTGAATCGGGCACTGAAGCTTTCTTT.

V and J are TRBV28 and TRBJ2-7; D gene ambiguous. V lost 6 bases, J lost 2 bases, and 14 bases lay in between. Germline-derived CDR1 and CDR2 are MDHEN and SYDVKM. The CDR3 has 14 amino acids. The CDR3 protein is CASSPPPGTYEQYF. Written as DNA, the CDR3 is TGTGCCAGCAGCCCCCCGCCAGGAACCTACGAGCAGTACTTC.